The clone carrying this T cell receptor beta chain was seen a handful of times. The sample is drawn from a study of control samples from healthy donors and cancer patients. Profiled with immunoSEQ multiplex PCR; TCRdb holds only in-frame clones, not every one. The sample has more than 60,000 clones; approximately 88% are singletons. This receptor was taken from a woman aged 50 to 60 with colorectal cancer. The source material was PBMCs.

The DNA for the CDR3 is TGTGCCAGCAGCTTAGCATCATCCCGGAACACTGAAGCTTTCTTT. As protein: CASSLASSRNTEAFF. V usage is TRBV7-9 and J usage is TRBJ1-1; D remains ambiguous. V gave up 0 bases and J gave up 1 base, with 9 bases separating them. Germline V gives CDR1 SEHNR, CDR2 FQNEAQ (reference sequence). This CDR3 comprises 15 residues.